These 24 T cell receptor beta chains were all obtained from the same sample, sequenced in a study of immune cell composition in non-small cell lung cancer. Using immunoSEQ multiplex PCR, the repertoire was profiled, and TCRdb retains in-frame clones only, with some absent. The table shows about 3,400 clones, with 84% occurring only once. Normal lung sampling was at least 3 cm from the tumour, as distant as possible. The sample taken for sequencing was non-adjacent lung tissue. The source is a human donor with non-small cell lung cancer.

V and J are TRBV28 and TRBJ2-7, with unresolved D. Trimming took off 2 bases at V and 2 bases at J, with 10 bases between the two ends. Germline CDR1 and CDR2: MDHEN and SYDVKM. CDR3 length: 14 residues. Written as DNA, the CDR3 is TGTGCCAGCAGTTTACCCGCTAGAACCTACGAGCAGTACTTC. Translation: CASSLPARTYEQYF.

The chain uses TRBV19 and TRBJ1-3, with 10 bases identical to TRBD1. CDR1 LNHDA and CDR2 SQIVND come from the germline V gene (reference sequence). V dropped 9 bases and J dropped 0; count of bases not matched to a gene: 14. This CDR3 contains 18 residues. The CDR3 DNA reads as TGTGCCAGCACGAAAAAGACCGGGACAGGGGTCTCTGGAAACACCATATATTTT. Protein sequence: CASTKKTGTGVSGNTIYF.

V is TRBV7-3 and J is TRBJ2-3; tentative D call: TRBD1 (6 bases). This CDR3 comprises 16 residues. Germline V gene lookup returns CDR1 SGHTA and CDR2 FQGTGA. The V gene lost 2 bases and the J gene lost 4 bases, with 16 bases spanning the gap. The CDR3 coding sequence is TGTGCCAGCAGCTTAGATCGAGTGGCAGGGGCAGATACGCAGTATTTT. Encoded protein: CASSLDRVAGADTQYF. Full variable domain (outside the CDR3, taken from reference TRBV7-3 and TRBJ2-3): GAGVSQTPSNKVTEKGKYVELRCDPISGHTALYWYRQSLGQGPEFLIYFQGTGAADDSGLPNDRFFAVRPEGSVSTLKIQRTERGDSAVYLCASSLDRVAGADTQYFGPGTRLTVL.

This rearrangement joins TRBV7-9 to TRBJ2-5; TRBD2 is a possible D gene (5 bases). V was cut by 4 bases and J by 6 bases, with 9 bases left in between. In germline, CDR1 is SEHNR, CDR2 FQNEAQ (reference sequence). The CDR3 runs to 12 residues. The CDR3 coding sequence is TGTGCCAGCAGCTGGAGGAACAAGACCCAGTACTTC. Translating gives CASSWRNKTQYF.

The chain recombines TRBV29-1 with TRBJ1-2; D remains ambiguous. This CDR3 has 12 amino acids. Trimming shortened V by 0 bases and J by 4 bases, and 6 bases separated the two germline ends. Per the germline V gene, CDR1 is SQVTM and CDR2 is ANQGSEA. For the CDR3, the DNA is TGCAGCGTTGAAGATTCGAGCTATGGCTACACCTTC. This gives the protein CSVEDSSYGYTF.

The chain recombines TRBV5-1 with TRBJ2-5; D remains unclear. Germline assignment: CDR1 SGHRS and CDR2 YFSETQ. The CDR3 length is 13 residues. V gave up 0 bases and J gave up 4 bases, with 7 bases separating them. CDR3 residues: CASSLETGETQYF. The DNA of the CDR3 is TGCGCCAGCAGCTTGGAAACGGGAGAGACCCAGTACTTC.

In this sample, this clone turned up once. The rearrangement joins TRBV9 to TRBJ2-1; a weak D match, TRBD2 (6 bases). The CDR3 has 15 amino acids. From germline, CDR1 is SGDLS and CDR2 YYNGEE. Trimming removed 0 bases from V and 7 bases from J, with 14 bases in between. The CDR3 DNA reads as TGTGCCAGCAGCGTAGGGGGGGTGTACTGGAATGAGCAGTTCTTC. It specifies CASSVGGVYWNEQFF.

The chain joins TRBV30 to TRBJ1-1; D is unclear. CDR3 length: 12 residues. Deletions cut 4 bases from V and 5 bases from J, with 11 bases between. Germline lookup yields CDR1 GTSNPN and CDR2 SVGIG (reference sequence). The CDR3 bases are TGTGCCTGGACCCTGGGCAGGACTGAAGCTTTCTTT. This gives the protein CAWTLGRTEAFF. Drawing the rest from reference TRBV30 and TRBJ1-1, the complete variable domain is SQTIHQWPATLVQPVGSPLSLECTVEGTSNPNLYWYRQAAGRGLQLLFYSVGIGQISSEVPQNLSASRPQDRQFILSSKKLLLSDSGFYLCAWTLGRTEAFFGQGTRLTVV.

The chain recombines TRBV28 with TRBJ1-2; D remains ambiguous. V was cut by 9 bases and J by 0 bases, with 11 bases left in between. In germline, CDR1 is MDHEN, CDR2 SYDVKM. The CDR3 covers 13 residues. CDR3 nucleotide sequence: TGTGCCAGTCACAACGAGGCTAACTATGGCTACACCTTC. This gives the protein CASHNEANYGYTF.

This chain connects TRBV19 to TRBJ1-5, with D hard to call. CDR1 is LNHDA, CDR2 SQIVND, per germline (reference sequence). This CDR3 comprises 13 residues. V lost 10 bases, J lost 2 bases, and 12 bases lay in between. The CDR3 reads CATFPGGNQPQHF. The CDR3 DNA is TGTGCCACCTTCCCGGGTGGCAATCAGCCCCAGCATTTT.

CDR3 region: CASSPPLGGSGYNEQFF. CDR3 in DNA: TGTGCCAGCAGTCCGCCCCTTGGCGGGAGCGGGTACAATGAGCAGTTCTTC. The chain carries TRBV27 and TRBJ2-1; 7 bases are shared with TRBD2. V lost 5 bases, J lost 4 bases, and 14 bases stayed unmatched. The CDR3 contains 17 residues. Looked up from germline, CDR1 is MNHEY and CDR2 is SMNVEV (reference sequence).

The chain combines TRBV29-1 with TRBJ2-1; 14 positions agree with TRBD2. The V and J ends lost 6 bases and 8 bases, in that order; junction bases with no gene match: 12. This CDR3 region has 16 residues. Per germline, CDR1 SQVTM and CDR2 ANQGSEA. In DNA, the CDR3 is TGCAGCGTCGCGACTAGCGGGAGGGATTTTTTCTATGAGCAGTTCTTC. It yields the protein CSVATSGRDFFYEQFF.

This chain connects TRBV11-1 to TRBJ1-2; D might be TRBD1 (6 bases). Germline values: CDR1 SGHAT, CDR2 FQDESV (reference sequence). V lost 1 base, J lost 7 bases, and 13 bases lay in between. CDR3 size: 14 residues. The CDR3 spells CASSLVGAATGYTF. The CDR3 DNA sequence: TGTGCCAGCAGCTTAGTGGGGGCAGCGACTGGCTACACCTTC.

J is TRBJ2-5 and V is TRBV28; 7 bases map to TRBD2. Per germline, CDR1 MDHEN and CDR2 SYDVKM. This CDR3 is built from 16 residues. V lost 7 bases, J lost 1 base, and 12 bases stayed unmatched. CDR3 sequence reads: CASIGDQGGIQETQYF. CDR3 in DNA: TGTGCCAGCATTGGCGACCAGGGAGGGATCCAAGAGACCCAGTACTTC. The complete variable domain, with remaining parts taken from reference TRBV28 and TRBJ2-5, reads DVKVTQSSRYLVKRTGEKVFLECVQDMDHENMFWYRQDPGLGLRLIYFSYDVKMKEKGDIPEGYSVSREKKERFSLILESASTNQTSMYLCASIGDQGGIQETQYFGPGTRLLVL.

The rearrangement uses TRBV19 and TRBJ1-4; 7 bases are shared with TRBD1. The CDR3 extends over 14 amino acids. V dropped 9 bases and J dropped 4; count of bases not matched to a gene: 8. The germline gives CDR1 LNHDA, CDR2 SQIVND (reference sequence). CDR3 region: CASAGQPVNEKLFF. The CDR3 DNA reads TGTGCCAGCGCGGGACAGCCCGTTAATGAAAAACTGTTTTTT.

In DNA form, the CDR3 reads TGTGCCAGCAGTTACTCGAGGCAGGGGGATGAAAAACTGTTTTTT. This gives the protein CASSYSRQGDEKLFF. This chain uses TRBV6-5 with TRBJ1-4; 7 positions match TRBD1. Trimming at V came to 0 bases and at J to 6 bases, leaving 4 bases not matched to a gene. The length of the CDR3 is 15 residues. Germline CDR1 reads MNHEY; CDR2 reads SVGAGI.

The table lists this clone with a count of one. V and J are TRBV11-2 and TRBJ1-3; tentative D call: TRBD1 (6 bases). The length of the CDR3 is 15 residues. V gave up 5 bases and J gave up 0 bases, with 11 bases separating them. Germline V lookup: CDR1 SGHAT, CDR2 FQNNGV. DNA of the CDR3: TGTGCCAGCAGCCCTCGGACAGCCTCTGGAAACACCATATATTTT. Its protein product is CASSPRTASGNTIYF.

This chain connects TRBV7-2 to TRBJ2-7; 12 nucleotides agree with TRBD2. Trimming removed 2 bases from V and 5 bases from J; junction bases left unmatched: 1. From germline, CDR1 is SGHTA and CDR2 FQGNSA. The CDR3 has 14 amino acids. CDR3 amino acids: CASSLRTSGDEQYF. The CDR3 DNA follows: TGTGCCAGCAGCTTACGGACTAGCGGGGACGAGCAGTACTTC.

The chain joins TRBV5-1 to TRBJ2-7; 8 bases match TRBD2. Trimming removed 3 bases from V and 0 bases from J; junction bases left unmatched: 17. In germline, CDR1 is SGHRS, CDR2 YFSETQ. The CDR3 contains 19 residues. CDR3 sequence: CASSSWQSASGPRSYEQYF. As DNA, the CDR3 is TGCGCCAGCAGCTCCTGGCAGTCAGCTAGCGGGCCGCGCTCCTACGAGCAGTACTTC.

The chain combines TRBV6-1 with TRBJ2-1, with 9 bases that match TRBD2. The CDR3 is 16 amino acids. From germline, CDR1 is MNHNS and CDR2 SASEGT. V dropped 0 bases and J dropped 5; count of bases not matched to a gene: 5. The CDR3 nucleotides are TGTGCCAGCAGTGAAGCGGGGACTAGCTATCACAATGAGCAGTTCTTC. Residues: CASSEAGTSYHNEQFF.

J is TRBJ1-6 and V is TRBV28; D unclear. Trimming pared 6 bases from V and 8 bases from J, leaving 11 bases between. This CDR3 contains 13 residues. Germline V gene sequence: CDR1 MDHEN, CDR2 SYDVKM. CDR3 protein: CASSLGGYSPLHF. The CDR3 DNA reads TGTGCCAGCAGCTTGGGAGGGTATTCACCCCTCCACTTT.

About this clone: Different DNA sequences within this sample yield the same CDR3. This chain connects TRBV11-2 to TRBJ2-7; 7 nucleotides align to TRBD1. CDR1 and CDR2 (germline): SGHAT, FQNNGV. This CDR3 spans 14 amino acids. With V trimmed by 3 bases and J by 1 base, 3 bases remained unmatched. The CDR3 is CASSLAGGSYEQYF. The CDR3 coding sequence is TGTGCCAGCAGCTTGGCAGGGGGATCCTACGAGCAGTACTTC.

V usage is TRBV4-1 and J usage is TRBJ2-3; 12 nucleotides match TRBD2. Germline CDR1 reads MGHRA; CDR2 reads YSYEKL. V lost 4 bases and J lost 4; bases outside the gene matches: 6. The CDR3 runs 16 residues. The CDR3 DNA is TGCGCCAGCAGCCCTATGACTAGCGGGAGTGCAGATACGCAGTATTTT. It specifies CASSPMTSGSADTQYF.

The CDR3 coding sequence is TGTGCCTGGAGTGTACTTGAGGGATCCAATTCACCCCTCCACTTT. It yields the protein CAWSVLEGSNSPLHF. V is TRBV30 and J is TRBJ1-6; the D is unclear. The germline gives CDR1 GTSNPN, CDR2 SVGIG (reference sequence). The CDR3 length is 15 residues. V gave up 0 bases and J gave up 7 bases, with 13 bases separating them.